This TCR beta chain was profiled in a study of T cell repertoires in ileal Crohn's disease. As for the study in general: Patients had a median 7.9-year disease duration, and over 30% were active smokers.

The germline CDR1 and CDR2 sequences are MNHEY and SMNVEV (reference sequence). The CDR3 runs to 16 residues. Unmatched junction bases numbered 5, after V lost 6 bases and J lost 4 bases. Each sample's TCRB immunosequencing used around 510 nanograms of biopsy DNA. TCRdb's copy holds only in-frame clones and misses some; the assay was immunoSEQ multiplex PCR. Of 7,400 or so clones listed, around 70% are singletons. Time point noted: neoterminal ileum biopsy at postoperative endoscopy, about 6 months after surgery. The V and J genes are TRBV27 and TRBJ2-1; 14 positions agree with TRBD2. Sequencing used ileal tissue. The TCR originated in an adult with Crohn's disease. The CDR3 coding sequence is TGTGCCAGCAGGGGACTAGCGGGAGTGGGGTACAATGAGCAGTTCTTC. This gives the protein CASRGLAGVGYNEQFF.